Shown below are 19 T cell receptor beta chains from a single sample sequenced in a study of neoadjuvant anti-PD-1 for oral cavity cancer. Some clones are missing from TCRdb's copy, which holds only in-frame ones; the method was immunoSEQ multiplex PCR. The profile covers around 20,000 clones, with approximately 72% appearing a single time and roughly 2.8% taken by the ten largest. The sequenced sample was PBMCs, obtained before nivolumab (anti-PD-1) treatment. These receptors came from a person between 40 and 85 years old with oral cavity squamous cell carcinoma.

V gene TRBV18 combines with J gene TRBJ2-6, with D maybe TRBD1 (6 bases). Trimming cost V 4 bases and J 0 bases, with 13 bases left between them. The CDR3 consists of 17 residues. Germline V gives CDR1 KGHSH, CDR2 LQKENI. The CDR3 loop is CASSLGQLSSGANVLTF. CDR3 DNA sequence: TGTGCCAGCTCACTCGGACAGCTAAGCTCTGGGGCCAACGTCCTGACTTTC.

This chain links TRBV6-1 with TRBJ1-5; 8 bases are a match to TRBD1. Germline V gene data show CDR1 as MNHNS and CDR2 as SASEGT. The CDR3 totals 17 residues. Trimming took 4 bases from V and 2 from J; bases not matched to a gene: 10. In DNA form, the CDR3 reads TGTGCCAGCAGTGGGACCCATGGACAGGGCGGCAATCAGCCCCAGCATTTT. Amino acids: CASSGTHGQGGNQPQHF.

V usage is TRBV5-1 and J usage is TRBJ2-7, with 11 bases identical to TRBD1. The CDR3 contains 14 residues. Trimming at V came to 3 bases and at J to 7 bases, leaving 6 bases not matched to a gene. In germline, CDR1 is SGHRS, CDR2 YFSETQ. In DNA, the CDR3 is TGCGCCAGCAGCTCGGACAGGGGGCTGGGGGAGCAGTACTTC. It codes for CASSSDRGLGEQYF.

This CDR3 is CASTGTYEQYF. The CDR3, as DNA: TGTGCCAGCACGGGAACCTACGAGCAGTACTTC. The chain links TRBV2 to TRBJ2-7; a possible D gene is TRBD2 (5 bases). Looked up from germline, CDR1 is SNHLY and CDR2 is FYNNEI. Deletions cut 7 bases from V and 2 bases from J, with 6 bases between. The CDR3 totals 11 residues.

The gene calls are TRBV11-1 and TRBJ1-1; TRBD1 matches 7 bases. Trimming cost V 0 bases and J 1 base; bases outside gene matches: 8. CDR3 length: 17 amino acids. CDR1 and CDR2 from the germline V gene are SGHAT and FQDESV (reference sequence). CDR3 DNA sequence: TGTGCCAGCAGCTTAGCGAAGGACAGGAAAAAGAACACTGAAGCTTTCTTT. Its protein product is CASSLAKDRKKNTEAFF. Full variable domain (rest looked up from reference TRBV11-1 and TRBJ1-1): EAEVAQSPRYKITEKSQAVAFWCDPISGHATLYWYRQILGQGPELLVQFQDESVVDDSQLPKDRFSAERLKGVDSTLKIQPAELGDSAMYLCASSLAKDRKKNTEAFFGQGTRLTVV.

CDR3: CAWSVLNEQYF. The CDR3 DNA follows: TGTGCCTGGAGTGTACTTAACGAGCAGTACTTC. The rearrangement uses TRBV30 and TRBJ2-7, with no clear D. This CDR3 contains 11 residues. In germline, CDR1 is GTSNPN, CDR2 SVGIG (reference sequence). With 0 bases removed from V and 5 bases from J, the gap between germline ends came to 5 bases.

The V gene is TRBV28, the J gene TRBJ1-2; 7 bases agree with TRBD1. The CDR3 covers 15 residues. Germline CDR1 is MDHEN and CDR2 is SYDVKM. V gave up 5 bases and J gave up 0 bases; unmatched junction bases: 6. This CDR3 is CASSRSGTANYGYTF. The CDR3 nucleotides are TGTGCCAGCAGTCGCTCCGGGACAGCTAACTATGGCTACACCTTC.

This chain connects TRBV28 to TRBJ1-2; D might be TRBD1 (5 bases). CDR1 and CDR2 (germline): MDHEN, SYDVKM. This CDR3 is built from 16 residues. V dropped 5 bases and J dropped 7 bases, with 23 bases sitting between them. Here the CDR3 DNA reads TGTGCCAGCAGTCGCCCCATGGGTTCAGGGAGTGGTGGCTACACCTTC. This sequence encodes CASSRPMGSGSGGYTF.

This clone was seen once. V gene TRBV7-6 combines with J gene TRBJ2-7; TRBD2 aligns across 7 bases. Trimming removed 1 base from V and 2 bases from J; junction bases left unmatched: 5. The CDR3 length is 15 residues. Per the germline V gene, CDR1 is SGHVS and CDR2 is FNYEAQ. The DNA for the CDR3 is TGTGCCAGCAGCTTAGAGGTGGGGGGGGCCTACGAGCAGTACTTC. The encoded protein is CASSLEVGGAYEQYF.

V gene TRBV5-5 combines with J gene TRBJ1-5; D gene ambiguous. Germline V gene data show CDR1 as SGHKS and CDR2 as YYEKEE (reference sequence). Trimming cost V 2 bases and J 6 bases, with 12 bases left between them. The CDR3 spans 14 residues. The DNA for the CDR3 is TGTGCCAGCAGCTTCGATTTGAACCCTCAGCCCCAGCATTTT. Protein product: CASSFDLNPQPQHF.

The chain joins TRBV7-2 to TRBJ2-1; either TRBD1 or TRBD2 may supply D (5 bases each). The CDR3 has 16 amino acids. The ends were cut back, 4 bases at V and 5 bases at J, with 18 bases in the middle. Germline V CDR1 and CDR2: SGHTA, FQGNSA. The CDR3 loop is CASSSGYTGPNNEQFF. For the CDR3, the DNA is TGTGCCAGCAGCTCCGGTTATACGGGACCAAACAATGAGCAGTTCTTC.

The genes are TRBV2 and TRBJ2-3, with D possibly matching TRBD2 (5 bases). The CDR3 is 15 amino acids. Germline loops: CDR1 SNHLY, CDR2 FYNNEI. V lost 6 bases and J lost 2, with 15 bases in between. CDR3 nucleotide sequence: TGTGCCAGCAGGGTGGTGATGGGAGACACAGATACGCAGTATTTT. It specifies CASRVVMGDTDTQYF.

This chain links TRBV6-5 with TRBJ1-1, with D perhaps TRBD1 (5 bases). Germline V gene lookup returns CDR1 MNHEY and CDR2 SVGAGI. V dropped 4 bases and J dropped 4 bases, with 13 bases sitting between them. This CDR3 spans 14 amino acids. DNA of the CDR3: TGTGCCAGCAGTTCCCGTGGGGGTGGCACTGAAGCTTTCTTT. Its translation is CASSSRGGGTEAFF.

The rearrangement joins TRBV29-1 to TRBJ1-1; 7 nucleotides match TRBD1. The junction had 9 bases not matched to a gene; V was cut back by 4 bases and J by 10 bases. Germline values: CDR1 SQVTM, CDR2 ANQGSEA. This CDR3 region has 12 residues. CDR3 sequence (DNA): TGCAGCGTTGTGATCCAAGCAGGGGGAGCTTTCTTT. The encoded protein is CSVVIQAGGAFF.

V and J are TRBV30 and TRBJ1-5; perhaps TRBD1 as D (5 bases). This CDR3 contains 14 residues. Germline V gives CDR1 GTSNPN, CDR2 SVGIG (reference sequence). The V end lost 1 base, the J end lost 6 bases, and 13 bases lay between the germline ends. The CDR3 DNA reads as TGTGCCTGGAGTGAGTCAAGGGGAGGTCAGCCCCAGCATTTT. This translates into CAWSESRGGQPQHF. The variable domain in full, with the rest retrieved from reference TRBV30 and TRBJ1-5, is SQTIHQWPATLVQPVGSPLSLECTVEGTSNPNLYWYRQAAGRGLQLLFYSVGIGQISSEVPQNLSASRPQDRQFILSSKKLLLSDSGFYLCAWSESRGGQPQHFGDGTRLSIL.

The V call is TRBV28, the J call TRBJ1-2; the D is unclear. The CDR3 spans 14 residues. Trimming took off 6 bases at V and 1 base at J, with 12 bases between the two ends. Per the germline V gene, CDR1 is MDHEN and CDR2 is SYDVKM. The CDR3 DNA follows: TGTGCCAGCAGATACCCCCATGGTAACTATGGCTACACCTTC. Translation: CASRYPHGNYGYTF.

The chain has TRBV28 and TRBJ1-1, with D unclear. Trimming removed 5 bases at V and 0 bases at J, with 25 bases between. The CDR3 sequence is 19 residues long. The germline gives CDR1 MDHEN, CDR2 SYDVKM. The chain's CDR3 is CASSLDPTQPAPMNTEAFF. CDR3 DNA: TGTGCCAGCAGTCTGGACCCTACTCAACCGGCCCCCATGAACACTGAAGCTTTCTTT.

The chain carries TRBV10-1 and TRBJ2-1, with D possibly being TRBD1 or TRBD2 (5 bases each). V lost 0 bases and J 6 bases, leaving 9 bases between the germline ends. This CDR3 comprises 14 residues. Looked up from germline, CDR1 is WNHNN and CDR2 is SYGVQD (reference sequence). In nucleotides, the CDR3 is TGCGCCAGCAGTGAGTCGATGGGGGTCAATGAGCAGTTCTTC. It yields the protein CASSESMGVNEQFF.

The CDR3 sequence is CASSGLAGSVQSTGELFF. The CDR3, as DNA: TGTGCCAGCAGTGGGCTAGCGGGTTCCGTTCAAAGCACCGGGGAGCTGTTTTTT. This sequence joins TRBV2 and TRBJ2-2; 8 nucleotides agree with TRBD2. V lost 4 bases and J lost 4; bases outside the gene matches: 14. There are 18 residues in the CDR3. CDR1 SNHLY and CDR2 FYNNEI come from the germline V gene.